A single sample gave rise to the 3 T cell receptor beta chains below, sequenced in a study of lymphopenia after photon versus proton radiotherapy. Here immunoSEQ multiplex PCR was the method, and the copy in TCRdb shows in-frame clones only, minus some. The sample includes 65,000 to 85,000 clones, less than 95% of them seen just once. The sequencing used peripheral blood, collected from a patient treated with photon-based radiotherapy. The receptor source for this set is a woman between 40 and 50 years old with cholangiocarcinoma.

This clone appeared a few times. The V gene is TRBV29-1, the J gene TRBJ2-3, with a weak D call TRBD2 (7 bases). Trimming left V 6 bases short and J 3 bases short, with 19 bases between. This CDR3 contains 15 residues. The V gene's germline CDR1 is SQVTM and CDR2 ANQGSEA. CDR3 nucleotides: TGCAGCGTGTCCTTGAGGGGGGGCCAAACAGATACGCAGTATTTT. Amino acids: CSVSLRGGQTDTQYF.

This clone came up a few times. The chain employs TRBV30 and TRBJ1-5; no firm D call. Trimming shortened V by 4 bases and J by 0 bases, and 7 bases separated the two germline ends. CDR1 is GTSNPN, CDR2 SVGIG, per germline (reference sequence). The CDR3 has 13 residues. DNA of the CDR3: TGTGCCTGGAATACGGGTAGCAATCAGCCCCAGCATTTT. It encodes CAWNTGSNQPQHF.

The chain has TRBV11-2 and TRBJ1-1, with 7 nucleotides matching TRBD1. Germline V gene data show CDR1 as SGHAT and CDR2 as FQNNGV. This CDR3 is 15 amino acids long. V was pared by 6 bases and J by 6 bases, with 13 bases of the junction left unmatched. The DNA of the CDR3 is TGTGCCAGCAGTTCAGTGGTCAGGGGGTCGCCTGAAGCTTTCTTT. Translation gives CASSSVVRGSPEAFF.